The rows below give T cell receptor beta chains drawn from one sample of a study of shared clonotypes between healthy human individuals. The repertoire was sequenced with immunoSEQ multiplex PCR; TCRdb's copy has only in-frame clones and lacks some. Among roughly 2,500,000 clones listed, roughly 93% were seen once. Material: naive CD4+ T cells from PBMCs. These TCRs come from a man aged 18 to 29 in good health. Some clones in this sample may be carry-over from other donors' samples. The CDR3 runs from the conserved cysteine through the conserved F or W.

CDR3 protein	V gene	J gene
CASSQGSIGVKGANEKLFF	TRBV4-2	TRBJ1-4
CASSLEKGAYSPLHF	TRBV27	TRBJ1-6
CASSPGQLPMNTEAFF	TRBV7-9	TRBJ1-1
CASSLAGTQETQYF	TRBV5-1	NA
CASSPQGFGLTEAFF	TRBV18	TRBJ1-1
CASSPGSVHQPQHF	TRBV6-5	TRBJ1-5
CASMMGQGSSPLHF	TRBV2	TRBJ1-6
CASTVLNQPQHF	TRBV27	TRBJ1-5
CASSSSGAETQYF	TRBV7-9	TRBJ2-5
CASSGQGDRAEAFF	TRBV27	TRBJ1-1
CASSLEGYGYTF	TRBV7-2	TRBJ1-2
CASSFDRSYGYTF	TRBV7-9	TRBJ1-2
CASRYSGGVLEQYF	TRBV28	TRBJ2-7
CAISDLVGTRREREQFF	TRBV10-3	TRBJ2-1
CASSLAGRLATTGELFF	TRBV7-6	TRBJ2-2
CASSFQGWGYGYTF	TRBV28	TRBJ1-2
CASSLLVSTQYF	TRBV6-6	TRBJ2-3
CASSVVTEGTEAFF	TRBV9	TRBJ1-1
CASSLQHRTSGRHEQFF	TRBV7-9	TRBJ2-1
CASSQDSLAGGIETQYF	TRBV4-2	TRBJ2-5
CASTIGGAHSGNTIYF	TRBV28	TRBJ1-3
CASSMGLAEYNEQFF	TRBV5-5	TRBJ2-1